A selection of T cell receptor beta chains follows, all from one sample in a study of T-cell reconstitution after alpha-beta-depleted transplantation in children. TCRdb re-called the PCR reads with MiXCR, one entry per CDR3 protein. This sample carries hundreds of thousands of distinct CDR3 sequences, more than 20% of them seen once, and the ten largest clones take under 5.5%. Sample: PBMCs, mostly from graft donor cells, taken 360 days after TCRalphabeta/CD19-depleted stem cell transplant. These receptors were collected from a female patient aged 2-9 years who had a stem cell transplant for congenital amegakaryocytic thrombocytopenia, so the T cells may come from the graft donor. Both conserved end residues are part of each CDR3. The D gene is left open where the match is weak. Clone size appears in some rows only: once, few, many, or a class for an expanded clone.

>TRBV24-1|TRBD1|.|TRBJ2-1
TGTGCCACCAGTGATCCCGGGACAGGGGGCTACAATGAGCAGTTCTTC
CATSDPGTGGYNEQFF
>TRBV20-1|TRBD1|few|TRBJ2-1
TGCAGTGCCCAGCAGGACAGGGTTTACAATGAGCAGTTCTTC
CSAQQDRVYNEQFF
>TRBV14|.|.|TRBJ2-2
TGTGCCAGCAGCCAAGATCTACTCGCGAACACCGGGGAGCTGTTTTTT
CASSQDLLANTGELFF
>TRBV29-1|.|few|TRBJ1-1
TGCAGCGTTGAAGATCATGGCATAGCGAACACTGAAGCTTTCTTT
CSVEDHGIANTEAFF
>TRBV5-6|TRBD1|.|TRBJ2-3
TGTGCCAGCAGCTTGGAGGACAGGGTGGATACGCAGTATTTT
CASSLEDRVDTQYF
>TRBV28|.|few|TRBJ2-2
TGTGCCAGCAGTTGGCACGGCACCGGGGAGCTGTTTTTT
CASSWHGTGELFF
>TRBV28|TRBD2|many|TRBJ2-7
TGTGCCAGCAGTTTGTCGCGGGAGCTAAATTACGAGCAGTACTTC
CASSLSRELNYEQYF
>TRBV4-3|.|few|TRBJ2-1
TGCGCCAGCAGCCTGACAGGGAGTGGGGAGGATGGGCACAATGAGCAGTTCTTC
CASSLTGSGEDGHNEQFF
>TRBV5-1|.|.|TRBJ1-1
TGCGCCAGCAGCTCCACCCCAACAGCTATGAACACTGAAGCTTTCTTT
CASSSTPTAMNTEAFF
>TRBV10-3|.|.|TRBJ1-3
TGTGCCATCAGTGACCATCCGGGGTCCTCTGGAAACACCATATATTTT
CAISDHPGSSGNTIYF
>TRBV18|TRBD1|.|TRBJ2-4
TGTGCCAGCTCACCACAGGGGGCGGCCAAAAACATTCAGTACTTC
CASSPQGAAKNIQYF
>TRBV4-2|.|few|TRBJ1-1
TGTGCCAGCAGCCAAGGTTTCACCCTTTATGGCACTGAAGCTTTCTTT
CASSQGFTLYGTEAFF
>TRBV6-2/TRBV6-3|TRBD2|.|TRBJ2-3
TGTGCCAGCAGACCTTGGACTAGCGGGGCGAGCACAGATACGCAGTATTTT
CASRPWTSGASTDTQYF
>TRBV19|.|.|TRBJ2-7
TGTGCCAGTAGTATAGCGGGGAGCTCCTACGAGCAGTACTTC
CASSIAGSSYEQYF
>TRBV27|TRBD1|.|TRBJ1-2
TGTGCCAGCAGTCCCGGACAGGGGGCCTATGGCTACACCTTC
CASSPGQGAYGYTF
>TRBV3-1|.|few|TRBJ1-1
TGTGCCAGCAGCCGGGAATGGGGCCCGGGCACTGAAGCTTTCTTT
CASSREWGPGTEAFF
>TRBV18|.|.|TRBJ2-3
TGTGCCAGCTCACCATTGCATTGGACTACCACAGATACGCAGTATTTT
CASSPLHWTTTDTQYF
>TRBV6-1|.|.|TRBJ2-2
TGTGCCAGCAGCCGGGACCCTGTTACCGGGGAGCTGTTTTTT
CASSRDPVTGELFF
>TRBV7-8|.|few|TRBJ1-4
TGTGCCAGCAGCTCGCCCTGGTGGCGGCCTAATGAAAAACTGTTTTTT
CASSSPWWRPNEKLFF